A selection of T cell receptor beta chains follows, all from one sample in a study of OX40 agonist ivuxolimab in advanced cancers. The table came from immunoSEQ multiplex PCR; TCRdb's copy has only in-frame clones and leaves some out. In the table there are 45,000 to 60,000 clones, approximately 90% of which are singletons. Here the sequenced sample was CD4+ or CD8+ T cells sorted from blood, taken in a trial of the OX40 agonist ivuxolimab. These receptors originate from an adult with an advanced solid tumor such as melanoma, head and neck, liver or kidney cancer. Each CDR3 is given with its conserved first and last residue. Each record gives: CDR3 DNA, CDR3 protein, clone size, J gene, V gene, D gene. The D gene is left open where the match is weak. The listing skips clone size in some rows; elsewhere it reads once, few, many or a size class.

CDR3nt: TGTGCCAGCAGCTATGGTTGGTACGAGCAGTACTTC
CDR3aa: CASSYGWYEQYF
abundance: .
j_gene: TRBJ2-7
v_gene: TRBV11-2
d_gene: .

CDR3nt: TGCGCCAGCAGCGGAGGACAGTTGGTGAACACTGAAGCTTTCTTT
CDR3aa: CASSGGQLVNTEAFF
abundance: .
j_gene: TRBJ1-1
v_gene: TRBV5-1
d_gene: .

CDR3nt: TGTGCCAGCAGTGAACAAGATACGCAGTATTTT
CDR3aa: CASSEQDTQYF
abundance: .
j_gene: TRBJ2-3
v_gene: TRBV2
d_gene: .

CDR3nt: TGTGCCAGCAGTGACAGGGGTTTCGGCACTGAAGCTTTCTTT
CDR3aa: CASSDRGFGTEAFF
abundance: .
j_gene: TRBJ1-1
v_gene: TRBV6-1
d_gene: .

CDR3nt: TGTGCCGGCGGACTGGTACGTGAGCAGTACTTC
CDR3aa: CAGGLVREQYF
abundance: .
j_gene: TRBJ2-7
v_gene: TRBV5-8
d_gene: .

CDR3nt: TGTGCCAGTACCTTGACAGGGTGGAATGAGCAGTTCTTC
CDR3aa: CASTLTGWNEQFF
abundance: .
j_gene: TRBJ2-1
v_gene: TRBV19
d_gene: TRBD1

CDR3nt: TGTGCCAGCAGTGTACTAGCGGTGCATGATACGCAGTATTTT
CDR3aa: CASSVLAVHDTQYF
abundance: .
j_gene: TRBJ2-3
v_gene: TRBV6-1
d_gene: TRBD2

CDR3nt: TGTGCCAGCAGCTTATTAGGGGGGACAGGGCAAGTTCCTGGAAACACCATATATTTT
CDR3aa: CASSLLGGTGQVPGNTIYF
abundance: .
j_gene: TRBJ1-3
v_gene: TRBV7-9
d_gene: TRBD1

CDR3nt: TGTGCCAGCAGCTTAGCACAGGGCTACTACTCCTACAATGAGCAGTTCTTC
CDR3aa: CASSLAQGYYSYNEQFF
abundance: .
j_gene: TRBJ2-1
v_gene: TRBV7-2
d_gene: .

CDR3nt: TGTGCCAGCAGCCTTGTTCAAAACGAGCAGTACTTC
CDR3aa: CASSLVQNEQYF
abundance: .
j_gene: TRBJ2-7
v_gene: TRBV16
d_gene: .

CDR3nt: TGTGCCAGCAGGGGCCCTACAGGGGAGGAAGGTGGCTACACCTTC
CDR3aa: CASRGPTGEEGGYTF
abundance: .
j_gene: TRBJ1-2
v_gene: TRBV28
d_gene: TRBD1

CDR3nt: TGTGCCAGCAGCCCCCGGTTGAACACTGAAGCTTTCTTT
CDR3aa: CASSPRLNTEAFF
abundance: .
j_gene: TRBJ1-1
v_gene: TRBV7-2
d_gene: .

CDR3nt: TGTGCCAGCAGCTTAGGTCAGGAAGAGGGCTACACCTTC
CDR3aa: CASSLGQEEGYTF
abundance: .
j_gene: TRBJ1-2
v_gene: TRBV5-6
d_gene: .

CDR3nt: TGCGCCAGCAGTGAGTCGAGGGTTGGGGAGCTGTTTTTT
CDR3aa: CASSESRVGELFF
abundance: .
j_gene: TRBJ2-2
v_gene: TRBV10-1
d_gene: .

CDR3nt: TGTGCCAGCAGCAACTCGGACAGGGGGGACACTGAAGCTTTCTTT
CDR3aa: CASSNSDRGDTEAFF
abundance: .
j_gene: TRBJ1-1
v_gene: TRBV21-1
d_gene: .

CDR3nt: TGTGCCAGCTCGAGGGGACATACGAATGAAAAACTGTTTTTT
CDR3aa: CASSRGHTNEKLFF
abundance: .
j_gene: TRBJ1-4
v_gene: TRBV6-5
d_gene: .

CDR3nt: TGTGCCACCAGCAGAGGGTCCGGGGTATACTACGAGCAGTACTTC
CDR3aa: CATSRGSGVYYEQYF
abundance: .
j_gene: TRBJ2-7
v_gene: TRBV15
d_gene: .

CDR3nt: TGTGCCAGCAGTTTATTAGCAGGTCGTCGGCCCCAGCATTTT
CDR3aa: CASSLLAGRRPQHF
abundance: .
j_gene: TRBJ1-5
v_gene: TRBV28
d_gene: .

CDR3nt: TGTGCCAGCAGGACCGTCGCCGGGCCATCGGGTTACAATGAGCAGTTCTTC
CDR3aa: CASRTVAGPSGYNEQFF
abundance: .
j_gene: TRBJ2-1
v_gene: TRBV27
d_gene: .

CDR3nt: TGTGCCAGCAGCCTCTATGGCTACACCTTC
CDR3aa: CASSLYGYTF
abundance: .
j_gene: TRBJ1-2
v_gene: TRBV6-1
d_gene: .

CDR3nt: TGTGCCAGCAGCTTAAATACAGGCAGCACTGAAGCTTTCTTT
CDR3aa: CASSLNTGSTEAFF
abundance: .
j_gene: TRBJ1-1
v_gene: TRBV2
d_gene: .

CDR3nt: TGTGCCAGCAGCTTATTGGGTACTAACTATGGCTACACCTTC
CDR3aa: CASSLLGTNYGYTF
abundance: once
j_gene: TRBJ1-2
v_gene: TRBV11-2
d_gene: .

CDR3nt: TGTGCCAGCAGCCCAGGGTCAGCTTTCTACAATGAGCAGTTCTTC
CDR3aa: CASSPGSAFYNEQFF
abundance: .
j_gene: TRBJ2-1
v_gene: TRBV7-2
d_gene: .

CDR3nt: TGTGCCAGCAGTGAAAGTTGGGGAGAGGGGGAGCTGTTTTTT
CDR3aa: CASSESWGEGELFF
abundance: .
j_gene: TRBJ2-2
v_gene: TRBV2
d_gene: .

CDR3nt: TGTGCCAGCAGTGCCCAGGTGGGCAATCAGCCCCAGCATTTT
CDR3aa: CASSAQVGNQPQHF
abundance: .
j_gene: TRBJ1-5
v_gene: TRBV6-4
d_gene: .

CDR3nt: TGTGCCAGCAGCTCCCGGGTGGGAGGGCCCTACGAGCAGTACTTC
CDR3aa: CASSSRVGGPYEQYF
abundance: once
j_gene: TRBJ2-7
v_gene: TRBV7-2
d_gene: TRBD2

CDR3nt: TGCGCCAGCAAATTTAGCGAGCAAGAGACCCAGTACTTC
CDR3aa: CASKFSEQETQYF
abundance: .
j_gene: TRBJ2-5
v_gene: TRBV5-1
d_gene: .

CDR3nt: TGTGCCAGCAGCCCAGTCAGGGGTACCTACGAGCAGTACTTC
CDR3aa: CASSPVRGTYEQYF
abundance: .
j_gene: TRBJ2-7
v_gene: TRBV11-2
d_gene: .

CDR3nt: TGTGCCAGCAGCTTGCAGGACAGGGCGTTCTATGGCTACACCTTC
CDR3aa: CASSLQDRAFYGYTF
abundance: .
j_gene: TRBJ1-2
v_gene: TRBV5-5
d_gene: TRBD1

CDR3nt: TGTGCCAGCAGTCGGGGAGACTCTGGAAACACCATATATTTT
CDR3aa: CASSRGDSGNTIYF
abundance: .
j_gene: TRBJ1-3
v_gene: TRBV6-5
d_gene: .

CDR3nt: TGTGCCAGTAGCGTTACTATCGCCGATACGCAGTATTTT
CDR3aa: CASSVTIADTQYF
abundance: .
j_gene: TRBJ2-3
v_gene: TRBV19
d_gene: .

CDR3nt: TGTGCCAGCTCACCATTGACAGGCACTGAGAACACTGAAGCTTTCTTT
CDR3aa: CASSPLTGTENTEAFF
abundance: .
j_gene: TRBJ1-1
v_gene: TRBV18
d_gene: .

CDR3nt: TGCGCCAGCAGGATGAACGACAGGGACGAGCAGTTCTTC
CDR3aa: CASRMNDRDEQFF
abundance: .
j_gene: TRBJ2-1
v_gene: TRBV5-1
d_gene: TRBD1

CDR3nt: TGCGCCAGCAGCTTGGGTAACAGAGCCAATGAGCAGTTCTTC
CDR3aa: CASSLGNRANEQFF
abundance: .
j_gene: TRBJ2-1
v_gene: TRBV5-1
d_gene: .

CDR3nt: TGCGCCAGCAGCCAAGTAGCTAGTCACGAGCAGTACTTC
CDR3aa: CASSQVASHEQYF
abundance: .
j_gene: TRBJ2-7
v_gene: TRBV4-1
d_gene: .

CDR3nt: TGTGCCAGCAGCAAAGTGGCCGCCGGGCCCAATCAGCCCCAGCATTTT
CDR3aa: CASSKVAAGPNQPQHF
abundance: .
j_gene: TRBJ1-5
v_gene: TRBV21-1
d_gene: .

CDR3nt: TGTGCCAGCAGTTTGACCCGGGGACCATACAATGAGCAGTTCTTC
CDR3aa: CASSLTRGPYNEQFF
abundance: .
j_gene: TRBJ2-1
v_gene: TRBV27
d_gene: .

CDR3nt: TGTGCCAGCTCACCACCGGGACTAGCGGGAGGAGGGTACTTC
CDR3aa: CASSPPGLAGGGYF
abundance: .
j_gene: TRBJ2-7
v_gene: TRBV18
d_gene: TRBD2

CDR3nt: TGTGCCAGCAGCTTGCTGGAGGGAGAGACCCAGTACTTC
CDR3aa: CASSLLEGETQYF
abundance: .
j_gene: TRBJ2-5
v_gene: TRBV5-6
d_gene: .